This TCR beta chain derives from a study of T cells in Graves' hyperthyroidism and ophthalmopathy. Study outcomes and limitations: The model forecast ophthalmopathy, anticipating it by a median approximately 6.2 months before onset.

Stable hyperthyroidism: no ophthalmopathy progression over 18 months of follow-up. Thyroid ultrasound, orbital computed tomography, clinical symptoms, and serum thyroxine and TRAb underpinned diagnoses. With respect to this clonotype: Its antigen is unknown.

RNA transcripts yielded amplified TCR beta CDR3 regions. The TCR CDR3 first-round RT-PCR relied on the HTBI primer set. TCRdb passed the multiplex PCR reads through MiXCR, listing each CDR3 protein once. The data hold roughly 380,000 distinct CDR3 sequences, with about 15% observed a single time. Germline CDR1 is DFQATT and CDR2 is SNEGSKA (reference sequence). This CDR3 spans 15 amino acids. Trimming at V came to 1 base and at J to 0 bases, leaving 5 bases not matched to a gene. The chain couples TRBV20-1 to TRBJ2-7; TRBD1 matches 8 bases. The sequencing input was blood. This receptor was obtained from a woman in her sixties with Graves' hyperthyroidism. CDR3 in amino acids: CSARVHRGASYEQYF. CDR3 DNA sequence: TGCAGTGCTAGAGTACACAGGGGGGCCTCCTACGAGCAGTACTTC.